This TCR beta chain was documented in a study of Ad26.COV2.S vaccination and SARS-CoV-2 variants. Sample treatment: 15 to 20 received Ad26.COV2.S at low or high dose, single or two shots; 5 received placebo; per-sample allocation not given. Sampling was performed 63 days after the first vaccine or placebo injection. TCRdb's table, derived via immunoSEQ multiplex PCR, lists solely in-frame clones and lacks some. This table has approximately 300,000 clones, approximately 86% appearing once. Germline V CDR1 and CDR2: SNHLY, FYNNEI. The CDR3 sequence is 15 residues long. V dropped 4 bases and J dropped 8 bases, with 20 bases sitting between them. Comments on this clone: Its antigen is not known.

Study conclusions and caveats: There was a possibility that the TCR breadth and depth analyses underestimated total T cell responses.

This chain joins TRBV2 and TRBJ1-2, with D unclear. The source is a person aged 18-65 years who received the Ad26.COV2.S COVID-19 vaccine or a placebo. The sample in question was peripheral blood, obtained in a trial of Ad26.COV2.S vaccine versus placebo. CDR3 loop: CASSVAGPFTGGYTF. DNA for the CDR3: TGTGCCAGCAGTGTGGCGGGTCCCTTCACGGGGGGCTACACCTTC.